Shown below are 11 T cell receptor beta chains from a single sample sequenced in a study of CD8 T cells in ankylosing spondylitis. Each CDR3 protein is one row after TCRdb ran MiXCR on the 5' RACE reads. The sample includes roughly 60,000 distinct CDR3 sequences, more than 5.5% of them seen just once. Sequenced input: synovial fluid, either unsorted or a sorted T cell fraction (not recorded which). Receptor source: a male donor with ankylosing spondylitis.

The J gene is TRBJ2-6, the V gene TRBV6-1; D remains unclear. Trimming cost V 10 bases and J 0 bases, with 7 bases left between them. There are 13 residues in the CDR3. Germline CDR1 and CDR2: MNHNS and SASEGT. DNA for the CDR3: TGTGCCACCGAGAGCTCTGGGGCCAACGTCCTGACTTTC. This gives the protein CATESSGANVLTF.

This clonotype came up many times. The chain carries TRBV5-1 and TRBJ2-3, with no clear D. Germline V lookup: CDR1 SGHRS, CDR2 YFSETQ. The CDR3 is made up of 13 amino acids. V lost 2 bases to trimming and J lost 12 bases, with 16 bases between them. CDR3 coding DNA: TGCGCCAGCAGCTTAGAGCCGGGCCTACTCCAGTATTTT. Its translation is CASSLEPGLLQYF. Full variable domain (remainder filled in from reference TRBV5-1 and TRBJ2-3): KAGVTQTPRYLIKTRGQQVTLSCSPISGHRSVSWYQQTPGQGLQFLFEYFSETQRNKGNFPGRFSGRQFSNSRSEMNVSTLELGDSALYLCASSLEPGLLQYFGPGTRLTVL.

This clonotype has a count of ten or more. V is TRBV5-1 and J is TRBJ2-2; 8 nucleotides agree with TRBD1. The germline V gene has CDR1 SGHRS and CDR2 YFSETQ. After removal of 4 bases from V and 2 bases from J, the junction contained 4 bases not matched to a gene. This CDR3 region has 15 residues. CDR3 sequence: CASSRTGTNTGELFF. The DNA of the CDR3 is TGCGCCAGCAGCAGGACAGGGACTAACACCGGGGAGCTGTTTTTT.

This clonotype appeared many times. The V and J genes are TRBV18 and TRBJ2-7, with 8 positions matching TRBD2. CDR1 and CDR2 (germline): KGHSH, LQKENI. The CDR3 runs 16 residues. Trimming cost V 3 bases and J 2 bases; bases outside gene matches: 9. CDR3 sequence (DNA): TGTGCCAGCTCACCGCGGGGGCTAGCGGGCGCCTACGAGCAGTACTTC. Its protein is CASSPRGLAGAYEQYF.

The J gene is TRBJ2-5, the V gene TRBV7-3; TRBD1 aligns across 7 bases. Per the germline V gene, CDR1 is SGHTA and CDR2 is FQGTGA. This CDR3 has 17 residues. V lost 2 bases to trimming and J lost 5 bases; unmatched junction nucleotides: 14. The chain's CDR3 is CASSLLVGGVGSETQYF. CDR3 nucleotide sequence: TGTGCCAGCAGCTTACTTGTAGGGGGCGTCGGGTCGGAGACCCAGTACTTC.

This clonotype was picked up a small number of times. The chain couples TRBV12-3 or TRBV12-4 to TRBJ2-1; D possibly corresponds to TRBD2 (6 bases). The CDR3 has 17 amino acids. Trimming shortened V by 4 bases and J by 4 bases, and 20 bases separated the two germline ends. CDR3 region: CASSYYLAETSYNEQFF. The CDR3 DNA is TGTGCCAGCAGTTATTATTTAGCGGAGACTAGTTACAATGAGCAGTTCTTC.

CDR3 in DNA: TGTGCCAGCAGCATCCCAAACAGTGGGGTAACGATTCAGCCCCAGCATTTT. Translated, it gives CASSIPNSGVTIQPQHF. This chain connects TRBV7-7 to TRBJ1-5; no definite D call. With 5 bases removed from V and 6 bases from J, the gap between germline ends came to 23 bases. CDR3 length: 17 residues. Looked up from germline, CDR1 is SSHAT and CDR2 is FNYEAQ (reference sequence). Drawing the rest from reference TRBV7-7 and TRBJ1-5, the complete variable domain is GAGVSQSPRYKVTKRGQDVTLRCDPISSHATLYWYQQALGQGPEFLTYFNYEAQPDKSGLPSDRFSAERPEGSISTLTIQRTEQRDSAMYRCASSIPNSGVTIQPQHFGDGTRLSIL.

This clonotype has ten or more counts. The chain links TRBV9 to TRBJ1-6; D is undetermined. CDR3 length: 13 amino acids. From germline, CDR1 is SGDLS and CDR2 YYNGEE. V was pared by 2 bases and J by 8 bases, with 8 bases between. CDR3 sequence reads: CASSVGYDSPLHF. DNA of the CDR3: TGTGCCAGCAGCGTGGGCTACGATTCACCCCTCCACTTT.

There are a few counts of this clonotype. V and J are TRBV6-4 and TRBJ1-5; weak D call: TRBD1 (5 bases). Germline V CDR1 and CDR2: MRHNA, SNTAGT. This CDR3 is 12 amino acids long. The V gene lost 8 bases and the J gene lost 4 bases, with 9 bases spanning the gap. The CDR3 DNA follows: TGTGCCAGCCCAGGGACTAATCAGCCCCAGCATTTT. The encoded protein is CASPGTNQPQHF.

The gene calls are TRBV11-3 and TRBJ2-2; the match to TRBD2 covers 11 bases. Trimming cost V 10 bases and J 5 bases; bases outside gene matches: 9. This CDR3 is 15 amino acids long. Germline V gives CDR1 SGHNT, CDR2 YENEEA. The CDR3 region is CATRPPSGGTGELFF. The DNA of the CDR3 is TGTGCCACCCGCCCCCCTAGCGGGGGGACCGGGGAGCTGTTTTTT. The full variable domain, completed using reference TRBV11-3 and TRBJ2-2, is EAGVVQSPRYKIIEKKQPVAFWCNPISGHNTLYWYLQNLGQGPELLIRYENEEAVDDSQLPKDRFSAERLKGVDSTLKIQPAELGDSAVYLCATRPPSGGTGELFFGEGSRLTVL.

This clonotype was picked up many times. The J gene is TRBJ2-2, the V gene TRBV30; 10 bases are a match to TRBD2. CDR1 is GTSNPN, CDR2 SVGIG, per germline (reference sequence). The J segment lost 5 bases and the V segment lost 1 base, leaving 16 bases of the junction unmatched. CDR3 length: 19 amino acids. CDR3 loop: CAWSGFSRLAGDGTGELFF. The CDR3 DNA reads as TGTGCCTGGAGTGGGTTCAGTCGGCTAGCGGGAGATGGTACCGGGGAGCTGTTTTTT.